This T cell receptor beta chain was identified in a study of blood T cell repertoires in COVID-19. Study overall: Whether acute or convalescent, the COVID-19 samples came from the United States, Italy and Spain.

Original methodology: How many nucleated cells were present was estimated from reference gene primer amplification. This table comes from immunoSEQ multiplex PCR, and its TCRdb copy is limited to in-frame clones, with some not included. The DNA gave D and trimming, while V, J and clone size come from that table. The sample yields about 160,000 clones, 70% to 85% seen once. Trimming shortened V by 8 bases and J by 1 base, and 16 bases separated the two germline ends. Germline V CDR1 and CDR2: SEHNR, FQNEAQ (reference sequence). This CDR3 is 15 amino acids long. The Seattle patients, enrolled during active infection, were followed longitudinally.

The chain recombines TRBV7-9 with TRBJ2-3; possible D gene TRBD1, 6 bases. This sequence originates from an elderly man with COVID-19, enrolled during active disease. Sequencing used peripheral blood. The CDR3 nucleotides read TGTGCCAGCCACAGCTCGTGGGGGCGCACAGATACGCAGTATTTT. It specifies CASHSSWGRTDTQYF.